The 4 T cell receptor beta chains below come from one sample, sequenced in a study of T-cell reconstitution after alpha-beta-depleted transplantation in children. A library of TCRbeta sequences, prepared with unique molecular identifiers, was generated. TCRdb ran MiXCR on the PCR reads and lists one entry per CDR3 protein. The data hold about 610,000 distinct CDR3 sequences, with roughly 10% observed a single time. Sequenced material: PBMCs from the stem cell graft donor, taken from the stem cell graft. These receptor sequences come from a human donor who donated a stem cell graft to a child with acute myeloid leukemia.

The rearrangement links TRBV7-8 to TRBJ2-7; 9 bases fit TRBD1. J gave up 5 bases and V 1 base, and 3 bases lay outside the gene matches. The CDR3 length is 14 residues. The germline V gene has CDR1 SGHVS and CDR2 FQNEAQ. Here the CDR3 reads CASSLEQGAHEQYF. The CDR3 DNA is TGTGCCAGCAGCTTAGAACAGGGGGCCCACGAGCAGTACTTC.

V usage is TRBV5-1 and J usage is TRBJ2-1; 10 positions match TRBD1. Germline V lookup: CDR1 SGHRS, CDR2 YFSETQ. There are 14 residues in the CDR3. Germline trimming cut 5 bases from V and 5 bases from J; bases unmatched to any gene: 4. The CDR3 region has the DNA TGCGCCAGCAGTGGTGACAGGGGGCACAATGAGCAGTTCTTC. Translation: CASSGDRGHNEQFF.

The J gene is TRBJ2-4, the V gene TRBV27; maybe TRBD1 (5 bases). The germline V and J ends were trimmed by 5 bases and 3 bases, with 11 bases remaining between them. In germline, CDR1 is MNHEY, CDR2 SMNVEV (reference sequence). The CDR3 loop spans 14 amino acids. CDR3 DNA: TGTGCCAGCAGTAAAACAGGATTCAAAAACATTCAGTACTTC. Residues: CASSKTGFKNIQYF.

A single count supports this clonotype. V is TRBV11-2 and J is TRBJ2-2; TRBD2 matches at 11 bases. CDR1 is SGHAT, CDR2 FQNNGV, per germline. The CDR3 has 18 residues. The junction had 10 bases not matched to a gene; V was cut back by 4 bases and J by 3 bases. Here the CDR3 DNA reads TGTGCCAGCAGCTGGGGGACTAGCGGACCTCATGACACCGGGGAGCTGTTTTTT. This gives the protein CASSWGTSGPHDTGELFF. Full variable domain (remainder filled in from reference TRBV11-2 and TRBJ2-2): EAGVAQSPRYKIIEKRQSVAFWCNPISGHATLYWYQQILGQGPKLLIQFQNNGVVDDSQLPKDRFSAERLKGVDSTLKIQPAKLEDSAVYLCASSWGTSGPHDTGELFFGEGSRLTVL.